This T cell receptor beta chain appears in the sequencing data of a study of PD-1 blockade in classical Hodgkin lymphoma. The CDR3 spans 13 residues. Germline V gene sequence: CDR1 SNHLY, CDR2 FYNNEI. Time point specified: newly diagnosed, previously untreated cHL patient sample. Thawed PBMCs underwent magnetic negative selection to yield purified CD4+ T cells. PBMCs from patients with newly diagnosed, untreated classical Hodgkin lymphoma served as a comparison group for the relapsed/refractory trial patients. The repertoire was sequenced with immunoSEQ multiplex PCR; TCRdb's copy has only in-frame clones and lacks some. The sample lists 20,000 to 25,000 clones, approximately 91% seen once, with 0.41% in the top ten. Study-level findings and limits: Why repertoires differed is undefined; disease activity or prior therapy possibly contributed.

A remark on this clone: Antigen specificity is unknown.

The sample was CD4+ T cells from blood. The source of this sequence is a human donor with classical Hodgkin lymphoma. This chain links TRBV2 with TRBJ2-5, with 7 bases matching TRBD1. The CDR3 spells CGQGRTPKETQYF. The CDR3 DNA is TGTGGACAGGGACGGACACCTAAAGAGACCCAGTACTTC. The full variable domain, rest sourced from reference TRBV2 and TRBJ2-5, is EPEVTQTPSHQVTQMGQEVILRCVPISNHLYFYWYRQILGQKVEFLVSFYNNEISEKSEIFDDQFSVERPDGSNFTLKIRSTKLEDSAMYFCGQGRTPKETQYFGPGTRLLVL.